The entry that follows covers one T cell receptor beta chain sequence. Its antigen is still unknown. Within one base of it there is no much larger clone, and no base qualities were kept. The time point label of this sample denotes: less than 25 weeks on oral tofacitinib. This specimen's treatment or condition label, per the study, means: oral pan-JAK inhibitor, 5-10 mg twice daily. Lesional scalp punch biopsies and peripheral blood were obtained from alopecia areata patients. After PBMCs were isolated by density centrifugation and stained for CD3, CD4 and CD8, a FACSAria was used to sort CD4+ and CD8+ T cells. This sample stems from a study of CD8+ T cells in alopecia areata (dated by TCRdb to 2016 to 2019). Study-wide context: Treated patients were enrolled in an open-label pilot trial of oral tofacitinib, 5 to 10 mg twice daily, for moderate-to-severe alopecia areata. Disease severity in treated patients was measured with the SALT score, which quantifies the percentage of affected scalp surface area. RNA came from the PAXgene miRNA kit for fixed scalp, the miRNeasy kit for PBMCs, and the RNeasy kit for mouse skin. Patients on tofacitinib were biopsied at baseline and after 4 and 24 weeks of treatment, and several of the patients also had a later scalp biopsy. Clonality in the scalp was compared among normal scalp (n=4), patchy alopecia areata scalp (n=8), and alopecia totalis/universalis scalp (n=8). Patients received tofacitinib for 6 to 18 months and were then followed off drug for 6 months to check for delayed response and recurrence. Amplification of TCRbeta CDR3 regions was done by immunoSEQ multiplex PCR using 35 Vbeta forward primers and 13 Jbeta reverse primers. On the human side, TCRbeta sequencing was run on scalp tissue and on sorted CD4+ and CD8+ peripheral blood T cells from healthy controls and from alopecia areata patients with either patchy or totalis/universalis disease. In both human patients and the C3H/HeJ mouse model, the study applied high-throughput TCRbeta sequencing to look at T cell clonal expansion in alopecia areata. Study-level results and caveats: Many expanded lesional clones were found to persist in scalp and blood during tofacitinib treatment, and relapse after treatment cessation may be partly explained by this persistence. Tofacitinib significantly lowered scalp clonality and the number of expanded CD8+ clones among the top 100 scalp clones. Because the treated cohort was small and had only one nonresponder, larger studies are needed to examine links between baseline CD8+ expansion and response. TCR sequences shared between patients were less clear than in mice, possibly partly because of HLA diversity in the patient population. Lesional scalp, especially in alopecia totalis/universalis, showed higher clonality and more expanded CD8+ clones than normal scalp, suggesting antigenic drive. Unlike mouse skin, which is dominated by gammadelta T cells, normal human skin has resident alphabeta T cells that are also sequenced, and this complicates analysis of the scalp TCR repertoire.

Library prep was done by the immunoSEQ multiplex PCR assay. For TCR sequencing, RNA was extracted from every sample and reverse transcribed into cDNA to serve as template. First-strand cDNA was synthesized using SuperScript III with a 2:1 mix of oligo-dT and random hexamers. A synthetic immune receptor repertoire was used to assess amplification bias, and residual bias was removed computationally. On the study's bioinformatics: After raw reads were preprocessed to remove errors, the CDR3 was defined following IMGT conventions as running from the conserved cysteine to phenylalanine. To get clonality, Shannon entropy was normalized by log2 of the number of productive unique TCRs and the result was subtracted from 1. Whether each scalp clone was CD4 or CD8 was inferred by checking scalp TCRbeta sequences against the CD4 and CD8 repertoires from sorted blood. As stored in TCRdb, this immuneACCESS dataset retains in-frame rearrangements with V and J assigned. A fraction of the clones does not appear; measured against another copy, unresolved V genes explain less than half of the discrepancy, and the remainder lacks a known reason. The DNA was the basis for D and trimming; V, J and clone size are from that table. The sample yields roughly 120,000 clones; roughly 55% were counted once. More than 10% of the sample is taken by the ten largest.

The CDR3 sequence holds 12 residues, the cysteine and phenylalanine included. Just the 36-base CDR3 DNA is kept, in frame starting at base 1. Deletion took 1 base off V and 6 bases off J, with a span of 3 bases between the germline ends. Reading the germline V gene (reference sequence) gives CDR1 PRHDT and CDR2 FYEKMQ. The sequence came from a human donor with alopecia areata. The sample in question was CD8+ T cells sorted from blood, obtained at week 24, from a patient treated with tofacitinib. The V gene is TRBV13 and the J gene is TRBJ2-2, with the D gene uncertain. This receptor has the CDR3 CASSLVPGELFF. The sequenced DNA: TGTGCCAGCAGCTTAGTTCCCGGGGAGCTGTTTTTT.